Included here is one T cell receptor beta chain sequence, with context. The assay was immunoSEQ multiplex PCR, and TCRdb's table has in-frame clones only and misses some. The table records more than 75,000 clones, 85% to 95% of them present only once. This entry is derived from a study of technical replicates of blood from a few donors. From germline, CDR1 is MGHDK and CDR2 SYGVNS. V was clipped by 3 bases and J by 7 bases, with 19 bases between them. CDR3 length: 15 amino acids. The sequence derives from a human donor in good health. The source material was T cells isolated from PBMCs. This chain joins TRBV25-1 and TRBJ2-7; a weak D match, TRBD1 (6 bases). The CDR3 sequence: CASSDGGGSSQEQYF. DNA of the CDR3: TGTGCCAGCAGTGATGGGGGCGGATCGTCCCAGGAGCAGTACTTC.